A single sample is the source of the 5 T cell receptor beta chains below, sequenced in a study of blood T cell repertoires in COVID-19. TCRdb keeps only in-frame clones here, not all; method: immunoSEQ multiplex PCR. Of hundreds of thousands of clones listed, over 75% are singletons. Sequenced material: peripheral blood. These receptor sequences come from a woman in her 70s with COVID-19, enrolled during active disease.

The chain links TRBV9 to TRBJ1-2, with TRBD1 matching over 10 bases. Trimming removed 3 bases from V and 8 bases from J; junction bases left unmatched: 4. There are 13 residues in the CDR3. The germline V gene encodes CDR1 SGDLS and CDR2 YYNGEE. In DNA, the CDR3 is TGTGCCAGCAGCGCGGGACAGGGGAACGGCTACACCTTC. As protein: CASSAGQGNGYTF. The variable domain in full, completed from reference TRBV9 and TRBJ1-2, reads DSGVTQTPKHLITATGQRVTLRCSPRSGDLSVYWYQQSLDQGLQFLIQYYNGEERAKGNILERFSAQQFPDLHSELNLSSLELGDSALYFCASSAGQGNGYTFGSGTRLTVV.

The chain is built from TRBV19 and TRBJ1-1; D remains ambiguous. Trimming stripped 3 bases from V and 8 bases from J, with 16 bases between. Looked up from germline, CDR1 is LNHDA and CDR2 is SQIVND (reference sequence). This CDR3 is built from 14 residues. DNA for the CDR3: TGTGCCAGTAGTATCGGCAGCGGGGTAAAGGAAGCTTTCTTT. Translation gives CASSIGSGVKEAFF.

The chain joins TRBV27 to TRBJ1-2, with a tentative D call TRBD1 (6 bases). Trimming cost V 9 bases and J 6 bases, with 17 bases left between them. Looked up from germline, CDR1 is MNHEY and CDR2 is SMNVEV (reference sequence). The CDR3 is made up of 13 amino acids. The CDR3 DNA is TGTGCCAGTCAAACCAGGGGATCGGATGGCTACACCTTC. It yields the protein CASQTRGSDGYTF.

This chain links TRBV27 with TRBJ1-1, with a possible D match to TRBD1 (5 bases). CDR3 length: 14 residues. In germline, CDR1 is MNHEY, CDR2 SMNVEV (reference sequence). The V and J ends lost 2 bases and 7 bases respectively, with 14 bases between them. The CDR3 spells CASSLTRVGGEAFF. CDR3 bases: TGTGCCAGCAGTTTAACCAGGGTCGGGGGTGAAGCTTTCTTT.

CDR3 in DNA: TGTGCCAGTACAGGGGGCCGGGGGGATCAGCCCCAGCATTTT. Translating gives CASTGGRGDQPQHF. This chain uses TRBV6-5 with TRBJ1-5, with 9 bases that match TRBD1. Germline V lookup: CDR1 MNHEY, CDR2 SVGAGI. V was pared by 9 bases and J by 5 bases, with 8 bases of the junction left unmatched. The CDR3 length is 14 residues.